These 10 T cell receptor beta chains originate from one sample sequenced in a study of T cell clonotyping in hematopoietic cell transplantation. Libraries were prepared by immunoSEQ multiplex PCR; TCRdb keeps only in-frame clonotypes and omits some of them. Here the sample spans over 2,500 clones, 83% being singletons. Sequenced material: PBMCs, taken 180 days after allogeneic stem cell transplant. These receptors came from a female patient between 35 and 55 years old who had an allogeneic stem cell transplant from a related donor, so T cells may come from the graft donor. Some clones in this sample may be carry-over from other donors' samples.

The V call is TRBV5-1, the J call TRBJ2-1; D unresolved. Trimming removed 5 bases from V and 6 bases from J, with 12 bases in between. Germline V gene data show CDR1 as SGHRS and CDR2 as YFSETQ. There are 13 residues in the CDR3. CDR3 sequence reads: CASSDPFPNEQFF. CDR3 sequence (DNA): TGCGCCAGCAGTGATCCGTTTCCCAATGAGCAGTTCTTC. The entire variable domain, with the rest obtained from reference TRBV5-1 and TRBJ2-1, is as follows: KAGVTQTPRYLIKTRGQQVTLSCSPISGHRSVSWYQQTPGQGLQFLFEYFSETQRNKGNFPGRFSGRQFSNSRSEMNVSTLELGDSALYLCASSDPFPNEQFFGPGTRLTVL.

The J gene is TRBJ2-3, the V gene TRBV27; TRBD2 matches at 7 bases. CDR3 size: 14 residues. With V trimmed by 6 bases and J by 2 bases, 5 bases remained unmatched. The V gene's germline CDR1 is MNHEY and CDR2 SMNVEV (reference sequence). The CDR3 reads CASSPGRITDTQYF. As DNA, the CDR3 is TGTGCCAGCAGCCCCGGGAGGATCACAGATACGCAGTATTTT.

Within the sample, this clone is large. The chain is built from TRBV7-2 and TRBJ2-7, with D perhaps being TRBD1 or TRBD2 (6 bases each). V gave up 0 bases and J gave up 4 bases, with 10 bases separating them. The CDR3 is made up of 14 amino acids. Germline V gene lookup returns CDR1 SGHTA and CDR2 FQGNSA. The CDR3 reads CASSLASGAYEQYF. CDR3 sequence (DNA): TGTGCCAGCAGCTTAGCCTCGGGGGCGTACGAGCAGTACTTC.

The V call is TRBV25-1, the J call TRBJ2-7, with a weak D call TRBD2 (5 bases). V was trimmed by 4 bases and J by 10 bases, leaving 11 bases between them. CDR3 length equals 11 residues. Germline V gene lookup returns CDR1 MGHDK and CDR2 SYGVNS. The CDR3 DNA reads TGTGCCAGCAGTGGGGGAGACCTCCAGTACTTC. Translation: CASSGGDLQYF.

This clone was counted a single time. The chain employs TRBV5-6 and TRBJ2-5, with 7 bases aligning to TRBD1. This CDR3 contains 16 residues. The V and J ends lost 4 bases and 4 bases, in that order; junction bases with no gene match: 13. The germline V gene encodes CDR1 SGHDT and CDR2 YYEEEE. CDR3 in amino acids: CASSGDHRDRRETQYF. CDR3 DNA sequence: TGTGCCAGCAGCGGGGACCACAGGGACAGACGAGAGACCCAGTACTTC.

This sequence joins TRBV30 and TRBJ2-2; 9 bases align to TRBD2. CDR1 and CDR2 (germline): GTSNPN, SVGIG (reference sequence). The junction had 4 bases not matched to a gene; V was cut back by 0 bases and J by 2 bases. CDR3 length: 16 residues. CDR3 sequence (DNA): TGTGCCTGGAGTGTAGGCCTAGCGGGAAACACCGGGGAGCTGTTTTTT. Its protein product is CAWSVGLAGNTGELFF.

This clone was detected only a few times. The CDR3 DNA reads as TGTGCCAGTGCCCGGGGAGGTGGAAACACCATATATTTT. As protein: CASARGGGNTIYF. The chain joins TRBV10-3 to TRBJ1-3; D remains unclear. The germline CDR1 and CDR2 sequences are ENHRY and SYGVKD. V was shortened by 10 bases and J by 3 bases, with 13 bases between the two germline ends. This CDR3 region has 13 residues.

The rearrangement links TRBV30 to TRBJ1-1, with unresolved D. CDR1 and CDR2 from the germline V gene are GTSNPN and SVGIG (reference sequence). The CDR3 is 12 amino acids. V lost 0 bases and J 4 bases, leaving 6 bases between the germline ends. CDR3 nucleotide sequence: TGTGCCTGGAGTGTGGGCTTCACTGAAGCTTTCTTT. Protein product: CAWSVGFTEAFF. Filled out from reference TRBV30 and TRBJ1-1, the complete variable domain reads SQTIHQWPATLVQPVGSPLSLECTVEGTSNPNLYWYRQAAGRGLQLLFYSVGIGQISSEVPQNLSASRPQDRQFILSSKKLLLSDSGFYLCAWSVGFTEAFFGQGTRLTVV.

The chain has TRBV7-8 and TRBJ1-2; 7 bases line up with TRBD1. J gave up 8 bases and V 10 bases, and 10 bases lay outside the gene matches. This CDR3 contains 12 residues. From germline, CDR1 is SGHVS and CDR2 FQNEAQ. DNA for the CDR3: TGTGCCACCACGACACAGGGGCGCGGCTACACCTTC. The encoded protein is CATTTQGRGYTF.

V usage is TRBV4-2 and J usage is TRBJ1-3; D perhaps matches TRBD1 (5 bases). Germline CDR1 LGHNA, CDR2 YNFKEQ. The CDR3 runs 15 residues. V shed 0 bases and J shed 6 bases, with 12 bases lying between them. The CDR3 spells CASSQDLGEPNTIYF. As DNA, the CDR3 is TGTGCCAGCAGCCAAGATCTGGGGGAGCCAAACACCATATATTTT.